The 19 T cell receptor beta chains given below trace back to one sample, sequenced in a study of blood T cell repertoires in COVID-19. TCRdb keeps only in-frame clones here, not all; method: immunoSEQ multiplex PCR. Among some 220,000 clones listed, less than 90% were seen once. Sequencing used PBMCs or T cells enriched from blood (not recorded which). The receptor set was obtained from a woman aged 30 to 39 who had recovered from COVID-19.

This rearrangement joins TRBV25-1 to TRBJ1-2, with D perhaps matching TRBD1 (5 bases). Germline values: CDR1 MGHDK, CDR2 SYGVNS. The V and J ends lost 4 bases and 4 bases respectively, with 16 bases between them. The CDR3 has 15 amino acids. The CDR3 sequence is CASSAPSTGSYGYTF. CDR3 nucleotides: TGTGCCAGCAGTGCCCCGAGTACAGGTAGCTATGGCTACACCTTC.

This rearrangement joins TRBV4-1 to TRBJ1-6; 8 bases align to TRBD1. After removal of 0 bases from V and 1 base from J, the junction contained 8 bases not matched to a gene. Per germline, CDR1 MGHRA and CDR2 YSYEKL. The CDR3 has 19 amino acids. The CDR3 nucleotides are TGCGCCAGCAGCCAAGAGGAGTCAGGGGGCGCATCCTATAATTCACCCCTCCACTTT. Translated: CASSQEESGGASYNSPLHF.

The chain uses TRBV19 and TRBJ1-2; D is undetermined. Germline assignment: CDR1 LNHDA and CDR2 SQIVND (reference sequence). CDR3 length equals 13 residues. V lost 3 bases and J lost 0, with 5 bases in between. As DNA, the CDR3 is TGTGCCAGTAGTATCGGGGCTAACTATGGCTACACCTTC. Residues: CASSIGANYGYTF.

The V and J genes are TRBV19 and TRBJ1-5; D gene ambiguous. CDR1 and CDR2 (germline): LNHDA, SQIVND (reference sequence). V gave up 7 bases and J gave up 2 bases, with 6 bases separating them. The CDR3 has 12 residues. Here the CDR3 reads CASTVGNQPQHF. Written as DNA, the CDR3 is TGTGCCAGTACCGTTGGCAATCAGCCCCAGCATTTT.

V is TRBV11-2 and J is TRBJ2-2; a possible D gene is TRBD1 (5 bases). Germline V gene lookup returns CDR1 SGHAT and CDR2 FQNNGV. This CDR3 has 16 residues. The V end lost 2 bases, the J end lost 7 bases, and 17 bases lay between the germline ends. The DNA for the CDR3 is TGTGCCAGCAGCTTAAACCTCAGGGTCCGCGGCGGGGAGCTGTTTTTT. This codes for CASSLNLRVRGGELFF.

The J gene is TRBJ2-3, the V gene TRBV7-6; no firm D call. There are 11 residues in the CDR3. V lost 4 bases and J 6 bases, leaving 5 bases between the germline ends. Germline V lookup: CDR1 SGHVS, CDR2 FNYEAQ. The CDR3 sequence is CASSYGDTQYF. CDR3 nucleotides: TGTGCCAGCAGCTATGGCGATACGCAGTATTTT.

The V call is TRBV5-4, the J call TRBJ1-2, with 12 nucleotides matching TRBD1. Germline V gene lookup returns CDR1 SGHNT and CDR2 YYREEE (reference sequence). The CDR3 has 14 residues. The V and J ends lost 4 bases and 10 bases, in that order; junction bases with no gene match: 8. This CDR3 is CASSPRDRGLNYTF. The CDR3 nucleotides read TGTGCCAGCAGCCCTCGGGACAGGGGGCTGAACTACACCTTC.

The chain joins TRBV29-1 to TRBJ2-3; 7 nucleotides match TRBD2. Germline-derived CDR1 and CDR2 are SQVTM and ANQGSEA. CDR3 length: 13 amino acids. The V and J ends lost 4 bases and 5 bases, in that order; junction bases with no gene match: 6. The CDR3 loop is CSVGRGSQDTQYF. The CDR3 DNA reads TGCAGCGTTGGGCGGGGGTCCCAAGATACGCAGTATTTT.

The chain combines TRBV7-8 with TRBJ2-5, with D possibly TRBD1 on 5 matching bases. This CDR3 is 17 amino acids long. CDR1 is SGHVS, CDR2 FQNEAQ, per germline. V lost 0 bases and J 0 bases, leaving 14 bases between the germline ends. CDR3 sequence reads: CASSLAGQDTYQETQYF. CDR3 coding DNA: TGTGCCAGCAGCTTAGCGGGGCAGGACACGTACCAAGAGACCCAGTACTTC. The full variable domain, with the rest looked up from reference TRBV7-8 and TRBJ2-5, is GAGVSQSPRYKVAKRGQDVALRCDPISGHVSLFWYQQALGQGPEFLTYFQNEAQLDKSGLPSDRFFAERPEGSVSTLKIQRTQQEDSAVYLCASSLAGQDTYQETQYFGPGTRLLVL.

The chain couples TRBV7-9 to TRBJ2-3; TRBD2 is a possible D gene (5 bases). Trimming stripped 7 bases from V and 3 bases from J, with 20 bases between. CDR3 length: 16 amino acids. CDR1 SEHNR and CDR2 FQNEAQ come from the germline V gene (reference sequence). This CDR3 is CASTNLRGSATDTQYF. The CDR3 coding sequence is TGTGCCAGCACCAACCTACGAGGGTCCGCGACAGATACGCAGTATTTT.

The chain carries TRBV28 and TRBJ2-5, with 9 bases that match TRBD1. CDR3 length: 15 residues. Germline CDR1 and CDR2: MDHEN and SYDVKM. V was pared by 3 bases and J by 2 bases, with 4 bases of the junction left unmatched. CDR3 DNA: TGTGCCAGCAGTTTTGGGACAGGGCCTCAAGAGACCCAGTACTTC. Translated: CASSFGTGPQETQYF.

The DNA for the CDR3 is TGCGCCAGCAGCTTGGGTCATCGGTCTGGCACAGATACGCAGTATTTT. It translates to CASSLGHRSGTDTQYF. V is TRBV5-1 and J is TRBJ2-3; D not resolved. Germline CDR1 and CDR2: SGHRS and YFSETQ. Trimming shortened V by 0 bases and J by 1 base, and 12 bases separated the two germline ends. The CDR3 covers 16 residues.

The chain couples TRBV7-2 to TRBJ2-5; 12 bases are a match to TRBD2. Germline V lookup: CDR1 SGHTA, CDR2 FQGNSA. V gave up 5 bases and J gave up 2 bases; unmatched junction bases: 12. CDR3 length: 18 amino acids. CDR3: CASSPEGLAGGKQETQYF. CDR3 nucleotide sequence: TGTGCCAGCAGCCCCGAGGGCCTAGCGGGGGGGAAGCAAGAGACCCAGTACTTC.

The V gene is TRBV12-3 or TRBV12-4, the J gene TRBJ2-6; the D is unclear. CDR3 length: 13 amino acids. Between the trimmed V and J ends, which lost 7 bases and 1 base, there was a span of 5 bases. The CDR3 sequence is CASTRSGANVLTF. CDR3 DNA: TGTGCCAGCACCAGATCTGGGGCCAACGTCCTGACTTTC.

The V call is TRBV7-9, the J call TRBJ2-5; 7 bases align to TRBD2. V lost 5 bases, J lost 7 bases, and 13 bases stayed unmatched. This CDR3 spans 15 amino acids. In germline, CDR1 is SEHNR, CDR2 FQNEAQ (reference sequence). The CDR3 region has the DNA TGTGCCAGCAGCCCTGCGTGGGGCAGGGAGGGGACCCAGTACTTC. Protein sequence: CASSPAWGREGTQYF. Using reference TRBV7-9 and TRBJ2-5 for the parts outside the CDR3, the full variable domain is DTGVSQNPRHKITKRGQNVTFRCDPISEHNRLYWYRQTLGQGPEFLTYFQNEAQLEKSRLLSDRFSAERPKGSFSTLEIQRTEQGDSAMYLCASSPAWGREGTQYFGPGTRLLVL.

CDR3 protein: CASSQDSGGGGYEQYF. CDR3 coding DNA: TGCGCCAGCAGCCAAGATAGCGGGGGGGGAGGCTACGAGCAGTACTTC. The J gene is TRBJ2-7, the V gene TRBV4-3, with 11 positions matching TRBD2. The V and J ends lost 0 bases and 3 bases, in that order; junction bases with no gene match: 4. The V gene's germline CDR1 is LGHNA and CDR2 YSLEER. This CDR3 region has 16 residues.

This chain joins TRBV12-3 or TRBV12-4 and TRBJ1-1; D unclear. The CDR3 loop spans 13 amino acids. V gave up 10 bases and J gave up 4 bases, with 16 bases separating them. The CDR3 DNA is TGTGCCACCCAGGATTCGGAGGCCACTGAAGCTTTCTTT. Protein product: CATQDSEATEAFF.

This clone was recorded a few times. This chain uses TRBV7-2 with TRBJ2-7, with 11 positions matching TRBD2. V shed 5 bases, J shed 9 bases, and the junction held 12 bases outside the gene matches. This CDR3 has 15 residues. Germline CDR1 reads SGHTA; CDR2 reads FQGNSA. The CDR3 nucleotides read TGTGCCAGCAGCCCCCAGGGGTCTAGCGGGGGGACGCAGTACTTC. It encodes CASSPQGSSGGTQYF.

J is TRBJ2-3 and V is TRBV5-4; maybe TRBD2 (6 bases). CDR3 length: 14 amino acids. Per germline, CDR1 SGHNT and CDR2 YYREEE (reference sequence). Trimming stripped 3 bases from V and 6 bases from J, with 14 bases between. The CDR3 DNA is TGTGCCAGCAGCTCGCGGGACTCCTTTGATACGCAGTATTTT. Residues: CASSSRDSFDTQYF.